What follows is one T cell receptor (beta chain) and its context. No antigen is known for it. The input lacks base qualities; no much larger clone sits a single base away. CDR1 and CDR2 are read off the germline V gene as SQVTM and ANQGSEA. Spanning cysteine to phenylalanine, the CDR3 consists of 11 amino acids. Only the CDR3 portion is preserved as DNA: 33 bases, with reading frame beginning at the first base. The junction shows trimming of 7 bases on V and 1 base on J, plus 7 bases between the germline ends. One collaborating source in Seattle enrolled patients while the patients were actively infected and followed the patients over time throughout the course of disease. Whole blood was collected in K2EDTA tubes by collaborating institutions according to the institutions' own protocols. For TCRbeta analysis, collaborators shipped samples in one of three forms: frozen whole blood, isolated PBMCs, or DNA extracted from either of those sample types.

This record comes from a study of blood T cell repertoires in COVID-19 (dated by TCRdb to the early 2020s). A note on the overall study: Samples from collaborators originated in the United States, Italy and Spain and spanned both the acute and convalescent phases of COVID-19. A freely available public database, intended as a resource for researchers studying the immune response to SARS-CoV-2, is where the repertoires were released. A de-identified subject ID, COVID-19 status, age in years and sex were almost always included in the sample metadata. Subjects who had been exposed to COVID-19, were actively infected with it, or had recovered from it provided the deeply sampled blood TCRbeta repertoires that made up the dataset. Where available, HLA class I and class II types were taken from metadata supplied by the sample provider and were not determined by assay-based typing. The samples were drawn from the first 160 participants of the ongoing ImmuneRACE study and from over a thousand subjects provided by 6 global collaborators. The material from the prospective study consisted of cDNA or gDNA derived from T cells, B-cell-depleted T cells, or PBMCs. Overall study outcomes, separate from this receptor: Clinical and demographic metadata were provided uncurated, with the amount varying by source and participant.

The immunoSEQ Assay, a bias-controlled multiplex PCR, was used to amplify TCRbeta CDR3 regions from genomic DNA. The authors' analysis ran thus. Within the assay, amplification of reference gene primers was used to estimate how many nucleated cells each sample contained. To quantify the absolute abundance of each unique TCRbeta CDR3 rearrangement, sequence reads were collapsed and filtered. Productive Simpson clonality was computed per sample as the square root of Simpson's diversity index over productive rearrangements. Sourced from immuneACCESS, this table was stored by TCRdb with only in-frame sequences that have V and J called. A share of the clones is absent; for the studies checked, an unresolved V gene accounts for under half, and the remainder has no known explanation. D and trimming were read from the DNA, whereas the V and J calls and clone size are those reported in that table. The sample table shows 200,000 to 300,000 clones, and approximately 86% are seen once. Of the sample, 5.2% falls within the top ten clones.

The TCR sequence derives from an older woman with COVID-19, enrolled during active disease. The chain links TRBV29-1 with TRBJ1-1, with an unclear D gene assignment. Sequenced: peripheral blood. The DNA sequence is as follows: TGCAGCGGAGCCGCGAACACTGAAGCTTTCTTT. This encodes CSGAANTEAFF.